This T cell receptor (beta chain) was recorded in a study of graft-versus-host responses after intestinal transplantation (dated by TCRdb to the early 2020s). At the level of the whole study: The transplants that recipients got were multivisceral, liver-intestinal, or isolated intestinal. To identify alloreactive clones, pre-transplant mixed lymphocyte reaction products were sequenced and then compared with unstimulated pre-transplant donor and recipient T cells. Every recipient was given anti-thymocyte globulin induction, then maintenance tacrolimus and steroids for approximately 3 years. The cohort enrolled about two dozen intestinal transplant recipients, one of whom was a retransplant, and a few patients without pretransplant specimens were excluded. Bulk TCR-beta CDR3 sequencing was used to track graft-versus-host and host-versus-graft alloreactive T cell clones in the graft, circulation and bone marrow after intestinal transplantation. Instead of going to the commercial service, samples from a few later patients were sequenced in-house on an Illumina MiSeq and processed with MiXCR. Donor T cell macrochimerism was defined as a peak of at least 4% donor T cells among recipient peripheral blood mononuclear cells.

With regard to this clone: Its recognized antigen is unknown. The sample holds no much larger clone one base away, and base qualities are not on file. Other DNA sequences within the sample encode an identical CDR3.

The CDR3 runs 12 residues from the cysteine to the phenylalanine. The DNA shown is the 36-base CDR3, in frame from base 1. V is shortened by 2 bases, J by 4 bases, and the region joining them spans 4 bases. The germline V gene supplies CDR1 KGHSH and CDR2 LQKENI. Read against the paper, the sample's time point label means: cells obtained before transplantation from donor or recipient. CD3+CD4+ and CD3+CD8+ populations were FACS-sorted from unstimulated pre-transplant donor and recipient cells taken from spleen or lymph nodes. The method was the immunoSEQ multiplex PCR assay. For most patients, genomic DNA was isolated with the Qiagen DNeasy Blood and Tissue Kit and shipped frozen to Adaptive Biotechnologies for TCR sequencing. For most patients, high-throughput TCR-beta CDR3 sequencing of genomic DNA was performed by Adaptive Biotechnologies. In the paper's pipeline: Adaptive's ImmunoSEQ software was the source of the TCR sequencing data for around 20 patients, while a few other patients were processed with MiXCR and VDJtools. CD4 versus CD8 sorting errors were corrected by removing sequences found in both subsets at a frequency ratio below 5:1. CDR3 nucleotide sequences shared between donor and recipient were removed because their origin could not be assigned. Alloreactive clones required at least 2-fold expansion over unstimulated cells and minimum CFSE-low frequency of 0.002% (template counts) or 0.001% (read counts). A clone was considered mappable if detected in the sequenced pre-transplant spleen, lymph node, or MLR CFSE-low populations of the donor or recipient. Cumulative frequency of alloreactive clones was calculated as a percentage of all sequences weighted by copy number. As stored in TCRdb, this immuneACCESS dataset retains in-frame rearrangements with V and J assigned. A fraction of the clones does not appear; measured against another copy, unresolved V genes explain less than half of the discrepancy, and the remainder lacks a known reason. V and J calls and clone size are given by that table; D and trimming were obtained from the DNA. This sample has around 90,000 clones in its table, and over 85% of those were observed once. The leading ten clones occupy about 0.3% of the sample.

Broad study findings and their caveats: Early after transplant, peak levels of circulating GvH clones were found to be associated with declines in HvG clones. GvH clones turned up in recipient bone marrow, with some appearing earlier in ileal mucosa or blood, a pattern consistent with an intestinal mucosal origin. The relatively low number and heterogeneity of intestinal transplant patients limited the conclusions. In patients with donor T cell macrochimerism, the allografts had high GvH to HvG T cell clonal ratios.

The chain couples TRBV18 to TRBJ2-3, with the D segment identity uncertain. This clonotype was sampled from a human donor who received an intestinal transplant. The starting material was unstimulated CD4+ T cells sorted from spleen or lymph node cells, obtained before intestinal transplant. The DNA reads TGTGCCAGCTCACCAGGAGCAGATACGCAGTATTTT. Protein translation: CASSPGADTQYF. With the rest looked up from the reference TRBV18 and TRBJ2-3 genes rather than sequenced, the full variable domain is NAGVMQNPRHLVRRRGQEARLRCSPMKGHSHVYWYRQLPEEGLKFMVYLQKENIIDESGMPKERFSAEFPKEGPSILRIQQVVRGDSAAYFCASSPGADTQYFGPGTRLTVL.